This T cell receptor (beta chain) was documented in a study of OX40 agonist ivuxolimab in advanced cancers. Study-level information: Across the patients, intravenous ivuxolimab was delivered every 2 weeks at 0.01 to 10 mg/kg.

Here immunoSEQ multiplex PCR was the method, and the copy in TCRdb shows in-frame clones only, minus some. Of about 25,000 clones in the sample, roughly 85% were seen once. J gave up 2 bases and V 4 bases, and 8 bases lay outside the gene matches. In germline, CDR1 is GTSNPN, CDR2 SVGIG (reference sequence). This CDR3 region has 14 residues. The source was CD4+ or CD8+ T cells sorted from blood, collected in a trial of the OX40 agonist ivuxolimab. The chain uses TRBV30 and TRBJ2-7, with 7 bases identical to TRBD1. The TCR comes from an adult with an advanced solid tumor such as melanoma, head and neck, liver or kidney cancer. CDR3 in DNA: TGTGCCTGGAACCTCCGGGACAGAGCCTACGAGCAGTACTTC. Amino acids: CAWNLRDRAYEQYF.